This T cell receptor (beta chain) appears in the sequencing data of a study of cytomegalovirus exposure and HLA in healthy donors. Study results and caveats: DRB1 had the most TCR associations and HLA-C the fewest, a later analysis found, with rates varying by HLA locus. A later analysis by the authors found several of the most significant clusters apparently linked to common viral pathogens. High sensitivity and specificity were reportedly achieved when the classifier diagnosed cytomegalovirus status.

As to this clone: The antigen remains undetermined.

This PCR relied on a set of 60 Vbeta primers and 13 Jbeta primers. Only in-frame clones appear in the TCRdb table, and some are missing; sequencing was by immunoSEQ multiplex PCR. The repertoire includes 300,000 or so clones, around four fifths of them detected once, and 1.5% to 2.5% sits in the top ten. This clonotype was sampled from a woman between 40 and 55 years old in good health and CMV-seropositive. Sequencing used PBMCs.

In nucleotides, the CDR3 is TGTGCCAGCAACAGGGGATACGACGAGCAGTACTTC. Translated, it gives CASNRGYDEQYF. The chain combines TRBV28 with TRBJ2-7; the match to TRBD1 covers 7 bases. J was trimmed by 5 bases and V by 7 bases; bases with no gene match: 5. Looked up from germline, CDR1 is MDHEN and CDR2 is SYDVKM. The length of the CDR3 is 12 residues.